This T cell receptor (beta chain) was captured by sequencing in a study of Ad26.COV2.S vaccination and SARS-CoV-2 variants. Across the whole study: It was the COV1001 Ad26.COV2.S trial arm that included the donor. The vaccine Ad26.COV2.S was put into the muscle once, or twice with 56 days between.

CDR3 length equals 15 residues. Looked up from germline, CDR1 is MGHRA and CDR2 is YSYEKL. Germline trimming cut 1 base from V and 12 bases from J; bases unmatched to any gene: 13. Specified treatment: some 20 received Ad26.COV2.S at low or high dose, single or two shots; several received placebo; per-sample allocation not given. On day 63 after the first injection, vaccine and placebo recipients gave samples. This clone was seen a handful of times. Antigen: not known. Clones were read by immunoSEQ multiplex PCR, and TCRdb kept only the in-frame ones, dropping some. The repertoire holds around 320,000 clones, with around 85% as singletons. Study conclusions and caveats: Breadth and depth estimates from TCRs may understate total T cell responses. Placebo and vaccine recipients had non-spike TCR breadth that was similar.

The sequence was collected from a person aged 18 to 65 who received the Ad26.COV2.S COVID-19 vaccine or a placebo. V gene TRBV4-1 combines with J gene TRBJ1-2; 8 bases are shared with TRBD1. The sequencing used peripheral blood, collected in a trial of Ad26.COV2.S vaccine versus placebo. Here the CDR3 DNA reads TGCGCCAGCAGCCAAGCCGGACTAAGACAGGGGAACGACACCTTC. Encoded protein: CASSQAGLRQGNDTF.